This TCR beta chain emerged from a study of identical twins. The CDR3 is 14 amino acids. The germline V and J ends were trimmed by 3 bases and 7 bases, with 18 bases remaining between them. Germline values: CDR1 DFQATT, CDR2 SNEGSKA (reference sequence). One entry per CDR3 protein, called by TCRdb with MiXCR from the 5' RACE reads. The table lists some 690,000 distinct CDR3 sequences, approximately 22% of them singletons. These data are also associated with another study on T cells expressing NK-cell markers.

The source of this sequence is a woman aged 18-35 years in good health. The chain combines TRBV20-1 with TRBJ1-2; D is possibly TRBD1 (6 bases). Sequencing was carried out using PBMCs. In DNA form, the CDR3 reads TGCAGTGCTAGGCACACCGGGACATCCATTGGCTACACCTTC. The encoded protein is CSARHTGTSIGYTF.